The sequence of this TCR beta chain was determined in a study of CD8+ T cells in alopecia areata. Trimming removed 4 bases at V and 5 bases at J, with 15 bases between. Germline CDR1 reads LGHNA; CDR2 reads YSLEER. The CDR3 sequence is 14 residues long. Investigators isolated RNA and reverse transcribed it into cDNA to act as the sequencing template. Profiling relied on immunoSEQ multiplex PCR, and the TCRdb table lists in-frame clones only, not all of them. There are roughly 180,000 clones in the sample; about 63% occur only once, and more than 1.5% lies in the top ten. Peripheral blood, together with lesional scalp punch biopsies, was collected from alopecia areata patients. Only one count was recorded for this clone.

The input for sequencing was CD4+ T cells sorted from blood, taken at week 0. The J gene is TRBJ2-7, the V gene TRBV4-3; D is perhaps TRBD1 (6 bases). The receptor's source is a human donor with alopecia areata. In nucleotides, the CDR3 is TGCGCCAGCAGCCCGGGCGGGCAGGGGAACGAGCAGTACTTC. This sequence encodes CASSPGGQGNEQYF.